This T cell receptor (beta chain) emerged from a study of CD8+ T cells in alopecia areata. The study, taken as a whole, reports: Lesional scalp, notably in alopecia totalis/universalis, had clonality above that of normal scalp.

Following RNA extraction, reverse transcription yielded cDNA that acted as the sequencing template. TCRdb's table, derived via immunoSEQ multiplex PCR, lists solely in-frame clones and lacks some. This table has 150,000 to 200,000 clones, 50% to 65% appearing once. This clone was found a few times. Its specificity is unknown. V lost 8 bases and J 10 bases, leaving 17 bases between the germline ends. CDR3 size: 11 residues. Germline CDR1 reads SQVTM; CDR2 reads ANQGSEA. The TCR sequence derives from a human donor in good health. Sequencing was done on a sample of CD4+ T cells sorted from blood. The chain employs TRBV29-1 and TRBJ1-2; TRBD1 is a possible D gene (6 bases). The CDR3 loop reads CSFWGRGDYTF. CDR3 DNA sequence: TGCAGCTTCTGGGGCAGGGGCGACTACACCTTC.